These 4 T cell receptor beta chains were all obtained from the same sample, sequenced in a study of T-cell memory formation after mild COVID-19. TCRdb called the 5' RACE reads again in MiXCR, with one record for every CDR3 protein. The table records fewer than 700,000 distinct CDR3 sequences, approximately 18% of them present only once. Sequencing was done on a sample of PBMCs or a T cell subset sorted from them (not recorded which). The receptors stem from an adult woman who had mild COVID-19 (a few samples of this study predate the infection). Cell type and time point are not known.

There are many counts of this clonotype. The chain has TRBV4-1 and TRBJ2-3, with 11 bases aligning to TRBD1. The CDR3 has 15 residues. J gave up 4 bases and V 2 bases, and 2 bases lay outside the gene matches. The germline V gene encodes CDR1 MGHRA and CDR2 YSYEKL. The CDR3 region has the DNA TGCGCCAGCAGCCAACGGACAGGGGGCCCAGATACGCAGTATTTT. Its protein is CASSQRTGGPDTQYF.

Only a few counts were recorded for this clonotype. The chain uses TRBV5-1 and TRBJ2-6, with 9 bases matching TRBD2. The CDR3 has 18 amino acids. Germline V lookup: CDR1 SGHRS, CDR2 YFSETQ. V dropped 1 base and J dropped 0; count of bases not matched to a gene: 5. CDR3 in amino acids: CASSLRLAGFSGANVLTF. The DNA of the CDR3 is TGCGCCAGCAGCTTGCGGCTAGCGGGATTCTCTGGGGCCAACGTCCTGACTTTC.

The chain links TRBV3-1 to TRBJ2-6; D is unclear. The ends were cut back, 2 bases at V and 1 base at J, with 9 bases in the middle. The CDR3 has 16 amino acids. The V gene's germline CDR1 is LGHDT and CDR2 YNNKEL (reference sequence). In nucleotides, the CDR3 is TGTGCCAGCAGCCAATATCACAGTTCTGGGGCCAACGTCCTGACTTTC. It codes for CASSQYHSSGANVLTF.

V gene TRBV3-1 combines with J gene TRBJ1-2; TRBD1 might be the D (6 bases). CDR1 and CDR2 from the germline V gene are LGHDT and YNNKEL (reference sequence). This CDR3 has 13 amino acids. Trimming left V 4 bases short and J 8 bases short, with 14 bases between. The CDR3 reads CASSRYRAWGYTF. The CDR3 DNA follows: TGTGCCAGCAGCCGTTACAGGGCTTGGGGCTACACCTTC.